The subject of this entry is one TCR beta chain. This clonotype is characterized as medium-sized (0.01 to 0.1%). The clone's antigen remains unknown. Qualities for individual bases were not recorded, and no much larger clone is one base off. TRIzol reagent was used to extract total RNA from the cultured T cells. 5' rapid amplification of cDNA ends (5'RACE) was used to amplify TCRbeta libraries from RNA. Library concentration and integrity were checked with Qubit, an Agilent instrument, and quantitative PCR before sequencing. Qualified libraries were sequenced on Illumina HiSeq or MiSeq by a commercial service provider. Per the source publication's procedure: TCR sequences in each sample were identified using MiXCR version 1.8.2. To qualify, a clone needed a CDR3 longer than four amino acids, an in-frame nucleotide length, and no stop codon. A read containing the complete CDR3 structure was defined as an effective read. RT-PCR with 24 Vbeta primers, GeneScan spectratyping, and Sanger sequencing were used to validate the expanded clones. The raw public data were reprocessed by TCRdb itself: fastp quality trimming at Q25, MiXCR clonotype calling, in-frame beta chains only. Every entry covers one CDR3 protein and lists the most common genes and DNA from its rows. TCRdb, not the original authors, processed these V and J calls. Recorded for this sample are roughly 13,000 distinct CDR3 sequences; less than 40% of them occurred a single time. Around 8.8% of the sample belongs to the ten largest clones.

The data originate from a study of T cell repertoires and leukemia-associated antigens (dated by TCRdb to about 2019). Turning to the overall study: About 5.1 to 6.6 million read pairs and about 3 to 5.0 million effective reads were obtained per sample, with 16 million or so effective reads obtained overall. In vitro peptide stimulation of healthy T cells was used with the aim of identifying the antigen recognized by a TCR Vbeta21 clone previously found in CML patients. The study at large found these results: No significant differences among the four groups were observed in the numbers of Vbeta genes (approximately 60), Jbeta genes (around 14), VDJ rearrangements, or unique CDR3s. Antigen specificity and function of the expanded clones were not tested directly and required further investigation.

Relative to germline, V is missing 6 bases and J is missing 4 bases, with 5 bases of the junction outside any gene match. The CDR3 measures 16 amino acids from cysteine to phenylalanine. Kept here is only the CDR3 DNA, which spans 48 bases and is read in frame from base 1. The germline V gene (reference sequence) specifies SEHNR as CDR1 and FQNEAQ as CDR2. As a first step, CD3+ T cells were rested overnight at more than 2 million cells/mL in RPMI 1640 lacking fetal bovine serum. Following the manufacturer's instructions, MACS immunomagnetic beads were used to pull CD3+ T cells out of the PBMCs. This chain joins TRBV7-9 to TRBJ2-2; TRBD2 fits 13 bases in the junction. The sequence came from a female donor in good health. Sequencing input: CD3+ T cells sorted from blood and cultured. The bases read TGTGCCAGCAGTCATACTAGCGGGAGGGCCACCGGGGAGCTGTTTTTT. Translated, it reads CASSHTSGRATGELFF.